This T cell receptor (beta chain) originates from a study of CD8+ T cells in alopecia areata. Germline assignment: CDR1 MNHEY and CDR2 SVGAGI. Trimming shortened V by 6 bases and J by 3 bases, and 12 bases separated the two germline ends. The CDR3 covers 14 residues. Treatment indicated: oral pan-JAK inhibitor, 5-10 mg twice daily. Sequencing used cDNA as its template, made by extracting RNA and reverse transcribing it. Measured with immunoSEQ multiplex PCR; TCRdb has only the in-frame clones, and not every one. The profile shows roughly 210,000 clones, approximately 47% of them singletons. The V gene is TRBV6-5, the J gene TRBJ1-5; the D gene is possibly TRBD1 (5 bases). This TCR came from a human donor with alopecia areata. The sample consisted of CD4+ T cells sorted from blood, taken at approximately week 37, from a patient treated with tofacitinib. The CDR3 DNA reads as TGTGCCAGCAGGACAAACAGGAACAATCAGCCCCAGCATTTT. The encoded protein is CASRTNRNNQPQHF.